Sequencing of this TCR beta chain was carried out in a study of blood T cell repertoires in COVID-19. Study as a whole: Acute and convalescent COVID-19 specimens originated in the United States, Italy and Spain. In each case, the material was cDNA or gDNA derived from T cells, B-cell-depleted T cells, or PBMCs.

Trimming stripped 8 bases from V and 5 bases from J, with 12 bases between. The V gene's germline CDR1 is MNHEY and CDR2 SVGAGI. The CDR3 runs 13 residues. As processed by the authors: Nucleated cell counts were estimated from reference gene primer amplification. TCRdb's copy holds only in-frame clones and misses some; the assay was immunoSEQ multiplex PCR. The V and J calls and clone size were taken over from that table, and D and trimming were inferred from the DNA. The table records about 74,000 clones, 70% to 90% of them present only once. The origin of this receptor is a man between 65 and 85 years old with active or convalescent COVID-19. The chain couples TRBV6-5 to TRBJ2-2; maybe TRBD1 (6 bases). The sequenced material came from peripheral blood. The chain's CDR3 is CASLQQGTGELFF. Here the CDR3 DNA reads TGTGCCAGCCTTCAACAGGGTACCGGGGAGCTGTTTTTT.